These 3 T cell receptor beta chains originate from one sample sequenced in a study of blood T cell repertoires in COVID-19. Assay used: immunoSEQ multiplex PCR; TCRdb lists only in-frame clones, some missing. Among about 210,000 clones listed, 80% to 90% were seen once. Sequencing was performed on peripheral blood. Receptors originate from a woman in her fifties or sixties with active or convalescent COVID-19.

This clone was counted only a few times. This rearrangement joins TRBV6-1 to TRBJ1-1; D is unclear. The CDR3 totals 12 residues. The germline V gene has CDR1 MNHNS and CDR2 SASEGT. Trimming took 2 bases from V and 4 from J, leaving 5 bases between them. In nucleotides, the CDR3 is TGTGCCAGCAGTGAATATTTCACTGAAGCTTTCTTT. This codes for CASSEYFTEAFF.

This chain connects TRBV5-1 to TRBJ2-5, with 7 bases fitting TRBD1. The germline CDR1 and CDR2 sequences are SGHRS and YFSETQ. There are 16 residues in the CDR3. V was clipped by 9 bases and J by 1 base; unmatched bases: 15. The CDR3 DNA sequence: TGCGCCACCAAGCTTGGAACGGGACAGATCCAAGAGACCCAGTACTTC. Protein sequence: CATKLGTGQIQETQYF.

The chain uses TRBV11-2 and TRBJ2-3; 11 bases map to TRBD2. Germline assignment: CDR1 SGHAT and CDR2 FQNNGV. J lost 6 bases, V lost 4 bases, and 3 bases had no gene match. This CDR3 has 14 amino acids. The DNA of the CDR3 is TGTGCCAGCAGCTCCAGGACTAGCGGGGATACGCAGTATTTT. It encodes CASSSRTSGDTQYF.